This record concerns one T cell receptor beta chain sequence. No antigen is known for it. The record has no base qualities; no much larger clone is one base away. This sample was included in a study of blood T cell repertoires in COVID-19 (TCRdb year 2020). For the study in its entirety: Collaborator samples came from the United States, Italy and Spain and covered acute and convalescent phases of COVID-19. The prospective study material was composed of cDNA or gDNA derived from T cells, B-cell-depleted T cells, or PBMCs. Subjects who had been exposed to COVID-19, were actively infected with it, or had recovered from it provided the deeply sampled blood TCRbeta repertoires that made up the dataset. The repertoires were made available in a free public database intended to serve as a resource for research on the immune response to SARS-CoV-2. Samples came from the ongoing ImmuneRACE study (first 160 participants) plus 1,254 subjects from 6 global collaborators. Sample metadata almost always included a de-identified subject ID, COVID-19 status, age in years and sex. Where available, HLA class I and class II types were obtained from metadata supplied by the sample provider rather than from assay-based typing.

Overall study outcomes, separate from this receptor: How much clinical and demographic metadata was included differed by source and by participant, and the metadata was provided uncurated.

Deletion took 3 bases off V and 0 bases off J, with a span of 8 bases between the germline ends. From the cysteine through the phenylalanine, the CDR3 covers 14 amino acids. Just CDR3 DNA is preserved here, 42 bases in frame from base 1. Sequences GTSNPN (CDR1) and SVGIG (CDR2) are obtained from the germline V gene (reference sequence). TCRbeta CDR3 regions were amplified from genomic DNA by means of the immunoSEQ Assay, a bias-controlled multiplex PCR. In the paper's pipeline: Nucleated cell counts per sample were estimated from amplification of reference gene primers within the assay. To quantify the absolute abundance of each unique TCRbeta CDR3 rearrangement, sequence reads were collapsed and filtered. For each sample, productive Simpson clonality was calculated as the square root of Simpson's diversity index over productive rearrangements. What TCRdb holds here is the immuneACCESS table cut down to in-frame rearrangements. Part of the clones is not present; checked against another copy, under half of the missing clones reflect an unresolved V gene, and the others are unexplained. V and J calls and clone size are copied from that table; D and trimming were computed from the DNA. For this sample the table gives 250,000 or so clones, of which about 89% were detected only once. 0.94% of the sample comes from the top ten.

Another Seattle source contributed samples from volunteer blood donors who had recovered from COVID-19. Collaborating institutions collected whole blood in K2EDTA tubes following their own protocols. For TCRbeta analysis, collaborators shipped samples in one of three forms: frozen whole blood, isolated PBMCs, or DNA extracted from either of those sample types. Material for sequencing was peripheral blood. This receptor chain uses TRBV30 and TRBJ1-4, and the D gene may be TRBD1, 5 bases matching. This receptor was obtained from a woman in her forties who had recovered from COVID-19. For the CDR3, the sequence is CAWRAGPTNEKLFF. The sequence in DNA is TGTGCCTGGAGAGCAGGGCCAACTAATGAAAAACTGTTTTTT.